The next 19 T cell receptor beta chains were all read from a single sample in a study of blood T cell repertoires in COVID-19 (TCRdb year 2020). Receptor libraries were prepared by the immunoSEQ multiplex PCR assay. The immuneACCESS repertoire file appears here via TCRdb, limited to in-frame rearrangements. These files lack a portion of the clones; in checked studies, under half of the deficit traces to unresolved V genes, and the cause of the others is not known. The sample table holds roughly 500,000 clones, of which 89% were seen once. Jointly, the top ten make up roughly 1% of the sample. The sample was peripheral blood. The receptors shown here come from a young man with COVID-19, enrolled during active disease.

The chain is built from TRBV10-1 and TRBJ1-1; TRBD1 is a possible D gene (6 bases). Per the germline V gene, CDR1 is WNHNN and CDR2 is SYGVQD (reference sequence). The germline V and J ends were trimmed by 6 bases and 2 bases, with 13 bases remaining between them. The CDR3 runs 14 residues. The CDR3 region is CASSQGHGNTEAFF. CDR3 DNA: TGCGCCAGCAGCCAGGGACACGGCAACACTGAAGCTTTCTTT.

The chain recombines TRBV6-6 with TRBJ1-2; 7 nucleotides align to TRBD1. The CDR3 runs 15 residues. Trimming took 7 bases from V and 4 from J; bases not matched to a gene: 12. Germline lookup yields CDR1 MNHNY and CDR2 SVGAGI (reference sequence). CDR3 nucleotides: TGTGCCAGCACCTCGGAGGGGGCTTCTACCTATGGCTACACCTTC. Its protein is CASTSEGASTYGYTF.

J is TRBJ2-5 and V is TRBV5-1; 10 nucleotides line up with TRBD2. From germline, CDR1 is SGHRS and CDR2 YFSETQ. V trimming: 4 bases; J trimming: 6 bases; junction bases outside the gene matches: 12. The CDR3 totals 16 residues. The CDR3 loop reads CASSISGGLGRKTQYF. For the CDR3, the DNA is TGCGCCAGCAGCATTAGCGGGGGGTTGGGACGGAAGACCCAGTACTTC.

V usage is TRBV5-4 and J usage is TRBJ2-5; D gene ambiguous. Germline V CDR1 and CDR2: SGHNT, YYREEE (reference sequence). V was clipped by 4 bases and J by 3 bases, with 13 bases between them. This CDR3 has 14 amino acids. CDR3 in amino acids: CASSPKATKETQYF. In nucleotides, the CDR3 is TGTGCCAGCAGCCCGAAGGCGACAAAAGAGACCCAGTACTTC. Based on the CDR3 plus reference TRBV5-4 and TRBJ2-5, the full variable domain is ETGVTQSPTHLIKTRGQQVTLRCSSQSGHNTVSWYQQALGQGPQFIFQYYREEENGRGNFPPRFSGLQFPNYSSELNVNALELDDSALYLCASSPKATKETQYFGPGTRLLVL.

V gene TRBV11-3 combines with J gene TRBJ2-3, with 8 bases identical to TRBD2. CDR3 size: 14 residues. The germline V gene has CDR1 SGHNT and CDR2 YENEEA. Unmatched junction bases numbered 3, after V lost 5 bases and J lost 2 bases. The CDR3 region is CASSRGGTTDTQYF. Here the CDR3 DNA reads TGTGCCAGCAGCCGCGGGGGGACCACAGATACGCAGTATTTT. Filled out from reference TRBV11-3 and TRBJ2-3, the complete variable domain reads EAGVVQSPRYKIIEKKQPVAFWCNPISGHNTLYWYLQNLGQGPELLIRYENEEAVDDSQLPKDRFSAERLKGVDSTLKIQPAELGDSAVYLCASSRGGTTDTQYFGPGTRLTVL.

For this clone: Within the sample, other DNA sequences also encode this same CDR3. V is TRBV5-4 and J is TRBJ2-5; 10 bases map to TRBD1. Looked up from germline, CDR1 is SGHNT and CDR2 is YYREEE (reference sequence). V dropped 3 bases and J dropped 3; count of bases not matched to a gene: 2. The CDR3 covers 14 residues. CDR3 nucleotides: TGTGCCAGCAGCTGGACAGGGGGGGAAGAGACCCAGTACTTC. Translated, it gives CASSWTGGEETQYF.

V and J are TRBV9 and TRBJ2-2; 8 positions agree with TRBD2. Trimming cost V 2 bases and J 2 bases; bases outside gene matches: 5. CDR1 and CDR2 from the germline V gene are SGDLS and YYNGEE. The CDR3 is 16 residues long. The CDR3 loop is CASSVRLAPNTGELFF. CDR3 DNA: TGTGCCAGCAGCGTGAGACTAGCGCCAAACACCGGGGAGCTGTTTTTT. The full variable domain, rest sourced from reference TRBV9 and TRBJ2-2, is DSGVTQTPKHLITATGQRVTLRCSPRSGDLSVYWYQQSLDQGLQFLIQYYNGEERAKGNILERFSAQQFPDLHSELNLSSLELGDSALYFCASSVRLAPNTGELFFGEGSRLTVL.

This clone was observed a handful of times. The chain joins TRBV20-1 to TRBJ2-5; D is uncertain. CDR1 is DFQATT, CDR2 SNEGSKA, per germline (reference sequence). The CDR3 is made up of 11 amino acids. V gave up 4 bases and J gave up 2 bases, with 5 bases separating them. CDR3 protein: CSAIHQETQYF. For the CDR3, the DNA is TGCAGTGCTATCCATCAAGAGACCCAGTACTTC.

The gene calls are TRBV6-5 and TRBJ2-7; D is uncertain. Trimming shortened V by 8 bases and J by 2 bases, and 7 bases separated the two germline ends. This CDR3 comprises 11 residues. The germline V gene has CDR1 MNHEY and CDR2 SVGAGI. DNA of the CDR3: TGTGCCAGCGCAGATACCTACGAGCAGTACTTC. It specifies CASADTYEQYF.

The chain is built from TRBV29-1 and TRBJ2-2, with D uncertain. The V end was cut by 8 bases, the J end by 4 bases, with 5 bases between. Per germline, CDR1 SQVTM and CDR2 ANQGSEA. This CDR3 spans 10 amino acids. DNA for the CDR3: TGCAGCCGTATCACCGGGGAGCTGTTTTTT. Protein product: CSRITGELFF.

The chain has TRBV10-1 and TRBJ2-1; D perhaps matches TRBD2 (5 bases). Germline V gene lookup returns CDR1 WNHNN and CDR2 SYGVQD (reference sequence). Between the trimmed V and J ends, which lost 5 bases and 4 bases, there was a span of 12 bases. This CDR3 has 14 residues. The CDR3 is CASSPTNLYNEQFF. The CDR3 bases are TGCGCCAGCAGTCCGACTAACCTATACAATGAGCAGTTCTTC.

This clone was picked up one time. This chain uses TRBV7-3 with TRBJ2-3; 7 bases line up with TRBD2. The V and J ends lost 5 bases and 2 bases, in that order; junction bases with no gene match: 13. Germline values: CDR1 SGHTA, CDR2 FQGTGA. The CDR3 covers 17 residues. CDR3 sequence reads: CASSDNPLAEYTDTQYF. The CDR3 nucleotides read TGTGCCAGCAGCGACAACCCCCTAGCGGAATACACAGATACGCAGTATTTT.

The chain recombines TRBV9 with TRBJ2-2; 12 bases match TRBD2. CDR1 SGDLS and CDR2 YYNGEE come from the germline V gene. The CDR3 has 15 amino acids. The V segment lost 1 base and the J segment 7 bases; nucleotides outside the gene matches: 2. CDR3 bases: TGTGCCAGCAGCGTACGACTAGCGGGAGTCGGGGAGCTGTTTTTT. Translation gives CASSVRLAGVGELFF.

This chain connects TRBV5-1 to TRBJ1-2; TRBD1 aligns across 9 bases. The CDR3 runs 15 residues. Germline lookup yields CDR1 SGHRS and CDR2 YFSETQ. Trimming took 4 bases from V and 0 from J; bases not matched to a gene: 4. The CDR3 DNA sequence: TGCGCCAGCAGCCCAGACAGGGGGACTAACTATGGCTACACCTTC. This sequence encodes CASSPDRGTNYGYTF.

The chain joins TRBV11-3 to TRBJ2-5, with 7 bases that match TRBD2. Germline V gene data show CDR1 as SGHNT and CDR2 as YENEEA. The V segment lost 0 bases and the J segment 2 bases; nucleotides outside the gene matches: 9. The CDR3 covers 17 residues. The CDR3 spells CASSLDARDYRQETQYF. The CDR3 coding sequence is TGTGCCAGCAGCTTAGATGCCCGGGACTACCGACAAGAGACCCAGTACTTC.

The chain carries TRBV25-1 and TRBJ1-2, with 8 bases that match TRBD1. Germline CDR1 is MGHDK and CDR2 is SYGVNS. V shed 6 bases and J 1 base; nucleotides not matched to a gene: 7. This CDR3 is 15 amino acids long. CDR3 residues: CASRTDRGGNYGYTF. The CDR3 DNA reads as TGTGCCAGCAGAACAGACAGGGGAGGTAACTATGGCTACACCTTC.

The CDR3 reads CASSETTGVRETQYF. In nucleotides, the CDR3 is TGCGCCAGCAGCGAAACCACAGGGGTTCGTGAGACCCAGTACTTC. The chain employs TRBV5-1 and TRBJ2-5, with 7 bases identical to TRBD1. The V gene end was trimmed by 4 bases and the J gene end by 5 bases; junction bases not matched to a gene: 11. This CDR3 region has 15 residues. From germline, CDR1 is SGHRS and CDR2 YFSETQ.

The chain couples TRBV6-5 to TRBJ2-5; 11 nucleotides agree with TRBD2. V lost 0 bases and J lost 4; bases outside the gene matches: 4. Germline V CDR1 and CDR2: MNHEY, SVGAGI. This CDR3 has 16 amino acids. The CDR3 DNA is TGTGCCAGCAGTTACTCTGGTAGCGGGAGGGGAGAGACCCAGTACTTC. Translated: CASSYSGSGRGETQYF.

V usage is TRBV28 and J usage is TRBJ1-4; tentative D call: TRBD1 (5 bases). Germline CDR1 MDHEN, CDR2 SYDVKM. This CDR3 is 19 amino acids long. Trimming removed 5 bases from V and 4 bases from J, with 26 bases in between. This CDR3 is CASSRRGVVSVRGNEKLFF. The CDR3 nucleotides are TGTGCCAGCAGTCGCCGGGGGGTGGTCTCAGTCCGGGGTAATGAAAAACTGTTTTTT.